The subject of this entry is one T cell receptor (beta chain). In the authors' methods: Counts of nucleated cells, estimated from reference gene primer amplification, were obtained. TCRdb's copy holds only in-frame clones and misses some; the assay was immunoSEQ multiplex PCR. That table gives V, J and clone size, and the DNA gave D and trimming. In the table there are around 120,000 clones, roughly nine tenths of which are singletons. These data belong to a study of blood T cell repertoires in COVID-19. Study overall: PBMCs, B-cell-depleted T cells, or T cells provided the cDNA or gDNA that made up the material.

Patients from Seattle were sampled longitudinally, starting during active infection. The length of the CDR3 is 17 residues. V shed 5 bases, J shed 6 bases, and the junction held 11 bases outside the gene matches. Germline loops: CDR1 SGHTA, CDR2 FQGNSA. Sequenced sample: peripheral blood. The rearrangement uses TRBV7-2 and TRBJ2-1, with 12 bases fitting TRBD2. This clonotype originated in a man aged 60 to 69 with COVID-19, enrolled during active disease. This CDR3 reads CASSVTSGSQPSNEQFF. In DNA, the CDR3 is TGTGCCAGCAGCGTGACTAGCGGGAGTCAACCAAGCAATGAGCAGTTCTTC. Looking up the rest from reference TRBV7-2 and TRBJ2-1 gives the full variable domain: GAGVSQSPSNKVTEKGKDVELRCDPISGHTALYWYRQSLGQGLEFLIYFQGNSAPDKSGLPSDRFSAERTGGSVSTLTIQRTQQEDSAVYLCASSVTSGSQPSNEQFFGPGTRLTVL.